A selection of T cell receptor beta chains follows, all from one sample in a study of blood T cell repertoires in COVID-19. Sequenced by immunoSEQ multiplex PCR; TCRdb stores in-frame clones only, minus some. The table includes fewer than 110,000 clones, 85% to 90% detected once. The sequenced sample consisted of peripheral blood. The origin of the receptors is a human donor in a cohort sampled during active COVID-19. Each CDR3 is given without its conserved first and last residue. Fields, in order: CDR3 length, D gene, J gene, V gene, clone size, CDR3 protein. D genes are given only for firm matches. The listing skips clone size in some rows; elsewhere it reads once, few, many or a size class.

len: 13; d_gene: TRBD2; j_gene: TRBJ2-3; v_gene: TRBV19; abundance: NA; CDR3aa: ASSMSAGGENTQY
len: 13; d_gene: NA; j_gene: TRBJ1-5; v_gene: TRBV9; abundance: once; CDR3aa: ASSVSGAGNQPQH
len: 13; d_gene: TRBD2; j_gene: TRBJ2-5; v_gene: TRBV19; abundance: NA; CDR3aa: ASRLAGGPGETQY
len: 14; d_gene: TRBD1; j_gene: TRBJ1-5; v_gene: TRBV4-1; abundance: NA; CDR3aa: ASSHPGQGVRKPQH
len: 13; d_gene: NA; j_gene: TRBJ2-3; v_gene: TRBV5-1; abundance: NA; CDR3aa: ASSLGRGSPDTQY
len: 11; d_gene: NA; j_gene: TRBJ2-7; v_gene: TRBV19; abundance: NA; CDR3aa: ASQGRASHEQY
len: 13; d_gene: TRBD2; j_gene: TRBJ2-1; v_gene: TRBV10-3; abundance: NA; CDR3aa: ASKSGTSGFGEQF
len: 9; d_gene: NA; j_gene: TRBJ2-1; v_gene: TRBV5-4; abundance: NA; CDR3aa: ASSVAGVQF
len: 12; d_gene: NA; j_gene: TRBJ2-7; v_gene: TRBV6-2/TRBV6-3; abundance: NA; CDR3aa: ASSYLATTYEQY
len: 13; d_gene: NA; j_gene: TRBJ1-2; v_gene: TRBV9; abundance: NA; CDR3aa: ASTLGGPGGYGYT
len: 20; d_gene: TRBD2; j_gene: TRBJ2-1; v_gene: TRBV4-1; abundance: NA; CDR3aa: ASSQLTVRTSGGLSSYNEQF
len: 13; d_gene: NA; j_gene: TRBJ2-1; v_gene: TRBV7-8; abundance: NA; CDR3aa: ASSLGGDSYNEQF
len: 14; d_gene: NA; j_gene: TRBJ1-4; v_gene: TRBV6-1; abundance: NA; CDR3aa: ASSEIQGATNEKLF
len: 10; d_gene: NA; j_gene: TRBJ1-4; v_gene: TRBV5-5; abundance: NA; CDR3aa: ASSGDIEKLF
len: 12; d_gene: TRBD1; j_gene: TRBJ2-5; v_gene: TRBV7-2; abundance: NA; CDR3aa: ASSFQGEKETQY
len: 12; d_gene: NA; j_gene: TRBJ1-3; v_gene: TRBV5-1; abundance: NA; CDR3aa: ASSLGGGGDTIY
len: 15; d_gene: TRBD1; j_gene: TRBJ1-3; v_gene: TRBV7-9; abundance: NA; CDR3aa: ASSLAEDRVAGNTIY
len: 14; d_gene: TRBD2; j_gene: TRBJ2-1; v_gene: TRBV18; abundance: NA; CDR3aa: ASSPPGLAGGDEQF
len: 13; d_gene: NA; j_gene: TRBJ2-5; v_gene: TRBV7-6; abundance: NA; CDR3aa: ASSSTTRGKETQY
len: 12; d_gene: NA; j_gene: TRBJ1-1; v_gene: TRBV9; abundance: NA; CDR3aa: ASASGGANTEAF
len: 12; d_gene: NA; j_gene: TRBJ2-7; v_gene: TRBV5-8; abundance: NA; CDR3aa: ASSLTFGSHEQY
len: 13; d_gene: TRBD2; j_gene: TRBJ2-7; v_gene: TRBV28; abundance: NA; CDR3aa: ASSGSGESLYEQY
len: 12; d_gene: NA; j_gene: TRBJ2-5; v_gene: TRBV6-2/TRBV6-3; abundance: NA; CDR3aa: ASSYSSGLGTQY
len: 12; d_gene: NA; j_gene: TRBJ2-7; v_gene: TRBV7-9; abundance: NA; CDR3aa: ASTPGHATYEQY
len: 13; d_gene: TRBD1; j_gene: TRBJ2-1; v_gene: TRBV4-2; abundance: NA; CDR3aa: ASSQEGGLNNEQF
len: 11; d_gene: NA; j_gene: TRBJ2-7; v_gene: TRBV5-5; abundance: once; CDR3aa: ASRVAFSYEQY
len: 15; d_gene: TRBD1; j_gene: TRBJ1-6; v_gene: TRBV5-1; abundance: NA; CDR3aa: ASSYAGTGGRSSPLH
len: 9; d_gene: TRBD1; j_gene: TRBJ2-1; v_gene: TRBV6-4; abundance: NA; CDR3aa: ASRDSIRQF
len: 14; d_gene: TRBD1; j_gene: TRBJ1-2; v_gene: TRBV10-3; abundance: NA; CDR3aa: AISDPRDRGMEGYT
len: 14; d_gene: NA; j_gene: TRBJ1-2; v_gene: TRBV6-1; abundance: NA; CDR3aa: ASSENLGRPNYGYT
len: 13; d_gene: NA; j_gene: TRBJ1-4; v_gene: TRBV2; abundance: NA; CDR3aa: ASSEWGSVNEKLF
len: 14; d_gene: TRBD2; j_gene: TRBJ2-3; v_gene: TRBV7-9; abundance: NA; CDR3aa: ASSPVLSGALNTQY
len: 10; d_gene: NA; j_gene: TRBJ2-7; v_gene: TRBV2; abundance: few; CDR3aa: ASSELAYEQY
len: 12; d_gene: NA; j_gene: TRBJ2-5; v_gene: TRBV5-4; abundance: NA; CDR3aa: ASSQTRASETQY